This T cell receptor beta chain was identified during a study of blood T cell repertoires in COVID-19. Overall study: Acute and convalescent COVID-19 samples came from the United States, Italy and Spain. Sample material is recorded as cDNA or gDNA derived from T cells, B-cell-depleted T cells, or PBMCs.

Enrollment of patients from Seattle took place during active infection, with longitudinal follow-up. As originally analysed: The authors estimated nucleated cell counts from reference gene primer amplification. The data were produced by immunoSEQ multiplex PCR, yet TCRdb's version contains in-frame clones alone and is incomplete. That table gives V, J and clone size, and the DNA gave D and trimming. The sample has 130,000 to 150,000 clones; 79% are singletons. The CDR3 length is 15 residues. Trimming took 0 bases from V and 5 from J; bases not matched to a gene: 1. Germline values: CDR1 SGHNT, CDR2 YYREEE (reference sequence). A few counts support this clone. A far larger clone is one base from this, pointing to a likely read error.

The sequenced sample was peripheral blood. The sequence was collected from a woman aged 70-85 years with COVID-19, enrolled during active disease. This chain joins TRBV5-4 and TRBJ1-4, with 10 positions matching TRBD1. In nucleotides, the CDR3 is TGTGCCAGCAGCTTGGCGGGACAGGGGAATGAAAAACTGTTTTTT. It encodes CASSLAGQGNEKLFF.